Shown below are 9 T cell receptor beta chains from a single sample sequenced in a study of regulatory T cells in long-lasting Graves disease. TCR beta libraries were built with iRepertoire HTBI primers and Arm-PCR of CDR3 regions. A single record per CDR3 protein comes from TCRdb applying MiXCR to the multiplex PCR reads. Of about 470,000 distinct CDR3 sequences detected, about a fifth appear once; the ten largest clones hold approximately 6.4%. Indicated time point: persistent/refractory GD, antithyroid drugs over 5 years with positive TRAb. Researchers made the TCR library from RNA that was extracted from PBMCs. The material was peripheral blood mononuclear cells (PBMCs), obtained when the disease was refractory, from a patient treated with antithyroid drugs. Receptors originate from a female donor with Graves disease.

The table lists this clonotype with many counts. This chain uses TRBV6-2 or TRBV6-3 with TRBJ2-7; TRBD1 matches at 11 bases. The CDR3 has 15 amino acids. The V gene's germline CDR1 is MNHEY and CDR2 SVGEGT. The J segment lost 7 bases and the V segment lost 6 bases, leaving 11 bases of the junction unmatched. The CDR3 reads CASSPSGQGAEEQYF. Written as DNA, the CDR3 is TGTGCCAGCAGCCCTTCCGGACAGGGGGCGGAAGAGCAGTACTTC.

This clonotype was counted many times. V usage is TRBV7-2 and J usage is TRBJ1-1; maybe TRBD1 (5 bases). This CDR3 spans 14 amino acids. The germline V and J ends were trimmed by 5 bases and 3 bases, with 13 bases remaining between them. Germline V lookup: CDR1 SGHTA, CDR2 FQGNSA. The CDR3 DNA follows: TGTGCCAGCAGCCCTCGACAGATTTACACTGAAGCTTTCTTT. Its translation is CASSPRQIYTEAFF.

This clonotype was recorded at least ten times. The rearrangement links TRBV12-3 or TRBV12-4 to TRBJ1-4; D not resolved. Trimming took off 5 bases at V and 8 bases at J, with 12 bases between the two ends. This CDR3 comprises 13 residues. In DNA form, the CDR3 reads TGTGCCAGCAGTCTAAAAATGGGGGAAAAACTGTTTTTT. It is translated as CASSLKMGEKLFF.

V gene TRBV6-1 combines with J gene TRBJ2-3, with 9 bases identical to TRBD1. CDR1 MNHNS and CDR2 SASEGT come from the germline V gene. This CDR3 is built from 17 residues. Unmatched junction bases numbered 12, after V lost 6 bases and J lost 2 bases. The CDR3 sequence: CASSFGSTGGLTDTQYF. DNA of the CDR3: TGTGCCAGCAGCTTCGGATCGACAGGGGGGCTCACAGATACGCAGTATTTT.

This clonotype showed up many times. V usage is TRBV28 and J usage is TRBJ2-2; a weak D match, TRBD1 (5 bases). Looked up from germline, CDR1 is MDHEN and CDR2 is SYDVKM. The CDR3 runs 15 residues. The V end was cut by 1 base, the J end by 1 base, with 7 bases between. The CDR3 nucleotides are TGTGCCAGCAGTTTATTAGACAGGAACACCGGGGAGCTGTTTTTT. Translating it yields CASSLLDRNTGELFF.

This clonotype has more than one count but fewer than ten. The chain employs TRBV5-6 and TRBJ2-4; 9 bases agree with TRBD2. This CDR3 comprises 17 residues. Germline loops: CDR1 SGHDT, CDR2 YYEEEE. V trimming: 1 base; J trimming: 4 bases; junction bases outside the gene matches: 9. This CDR3 is CASSLSALAGVKNIQYF. The CDR3 bases are TGTGCCAGCAGCTTGAGCGCTTTAGCGGGAGTGAAAAACATTCAGTACTTC.

This clonotype was recorded a few times. This chain connects TRBV28 to TRBJ2-7, with D possibly being TRBD1 or TRBD2 (5 bases each). Germline-derived CDR1 and CDR2 are MDHEN and SYDVKM. Deletions cut 4 bases from V and 7 bases from J, with 20 bases between. The CDR3 consists of 15 residues. CDR3 sequence reads: CASSSPAAGSREQYF. In DNA, the CDR3 is TGTGCCAGCAGTTCCCCCGCGGCAGGGAGTAGGGAGCAGTACTTC.

This clonotype has more than one count but fewer than ten. The chain couples TRBV20-1 to TRBJ1-1, with 11 nucleotides matching TRBD1. The CDR3 spans 13 residues. CDR1 and CDR2 from the germline V gene are DFQATT and SNEGSKA (reference sequence). CDR3 coding DNA: TGCAGGGGAGGACAGGGGGCCGATACTGAAGCTTTCTTT. Translation gives CRGGQGADTEAFF.

This clonotype has only a few counts. V and J are TRBV7-8 and TRBJ1-2; 9 bases align to TRBD1. The CDR3 spans 14 residues. The trim removed 5 bases at V and 8 bases at J, leaving 9 bases unmatched. Germline V CDR1 and CDR2: SGHVS, FQNEAQ. Here the CDR3 DNA reads TGTGCCAGCAGCAGCCGGGACAGGGTGAAGGGCTACACCTTC. Its protein product is CASSSRDRVKGYTF.